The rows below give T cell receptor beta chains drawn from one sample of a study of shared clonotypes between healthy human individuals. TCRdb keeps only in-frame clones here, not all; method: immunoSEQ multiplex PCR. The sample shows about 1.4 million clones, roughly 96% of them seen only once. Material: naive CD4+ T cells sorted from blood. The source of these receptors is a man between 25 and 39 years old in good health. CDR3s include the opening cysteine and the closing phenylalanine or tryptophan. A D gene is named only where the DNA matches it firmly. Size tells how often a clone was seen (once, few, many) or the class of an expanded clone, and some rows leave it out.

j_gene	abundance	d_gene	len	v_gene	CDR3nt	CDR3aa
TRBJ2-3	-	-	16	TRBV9	TGTGCCAGCAGCGCCAGGTCTCATAGTGTCACAGATACGCAGTATTTT	CASSARSHSVTDTQYF
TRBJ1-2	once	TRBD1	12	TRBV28	TGTGCCAGTCGGGACAGAAACTATGGCTACACCTTC	CASRDRNYGYTF
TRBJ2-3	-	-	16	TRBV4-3	TGCGCCAGCAGCCAAGGGTCGGCGCTCAGCACAGATACGCAGTATTTT	CASSQGSALSTDTQYF
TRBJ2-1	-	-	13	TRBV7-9	TGTGCCAGCAGCCCGCAGCCCCGTCATGAGCAGTTCTTC	CASSPQPRHEQFF
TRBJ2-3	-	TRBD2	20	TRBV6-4	TGTGCCAGCATCCTCGAGGGACTAGCGGGAGGGCGAAGTAGCACAGATACGCAGTATTTT	CASILEGLAGGRSSTDTQYF
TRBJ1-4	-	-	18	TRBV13	TGTGCCAGCAGCGAGTACAGGGTCGACTTTGCAACTAATGAAAAACTGTTTTTT	CASSEYRVDFATNEKLFF
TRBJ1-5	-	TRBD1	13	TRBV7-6	TGTGCCAGCACCGTACAGGGGTTTCAGCCCCAGCATTTT	CASTVQGFQPQHF
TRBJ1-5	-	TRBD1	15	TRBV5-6	TGTGCCAGCAGCTCTGTCCGACAGGGGAATCAGCCCCAGCATTTT	CASSSVRQGNQPQHF
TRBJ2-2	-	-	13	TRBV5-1	TGCGCCAGCAGCTCCGGACAGTCAGGGGAGCTGTTTTTT	CASSSGQSGELFF
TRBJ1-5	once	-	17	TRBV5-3	TGTGCCAGAAGCTTGGCCCCGGGACAACCTAGCAATCAGCCCCAGCATTTT	CARSLAPGQPSNQPQHF
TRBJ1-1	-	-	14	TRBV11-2	TGTGCCAGCAGCGTGGGAGGGTTCGGCACTGAAGCTTTCTTT	CASSVGGFGTEAFF
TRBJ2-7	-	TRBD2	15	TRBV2	TGTGCCAGCGGGGAGGGCAGGGTTCCCCTCTACGAGCAGTACTTC	CASGEGRVPLYEQYF
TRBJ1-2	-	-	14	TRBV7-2	TGTGCCAGCAGCTTAGCGGGCGGAGGCAGCCATATTCGATTC	CASSLAGGGSHIRF
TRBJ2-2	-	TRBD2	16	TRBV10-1	TGCGCCAGCAACCAGCGGGAGGTCTCGGACACCGGGGAGCTGTTTTTT	CASNQREVSDTGELFF
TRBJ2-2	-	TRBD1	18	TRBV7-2	TGTGCCAGCAGCTTAGTGATGGGACAGGGGCCGGGCACCGGGGAGCTGTTTTTT	CASSLVMGQGPGTGELFF
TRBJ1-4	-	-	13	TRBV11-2	TGTGCCAGCAGCTTATTCGATCGGGAAAAACTGTTTTTT	CASSLFDREKLFF
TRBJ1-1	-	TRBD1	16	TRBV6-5	TGTGCCAGCAGTTACTCGGCCGGACAGGGTAACACTGAAGCTTTCTTT	CASSYSAGQGNTEAFF
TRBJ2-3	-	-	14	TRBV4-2	TGTGCCAGCAGCCAAGGCGGGAGCACAGATACGCAGTATTTT	CASSQGGSTDTQYF
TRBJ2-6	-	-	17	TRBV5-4	TGTGCCAGCAGCTTTCCGGCGAGGGGCTCTGGGGCCAACGTCCTGACTTTC	CASSFPARGSGANVLTF
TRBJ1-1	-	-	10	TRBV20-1	TGCAGTGCTGAGAACACTGAAGCTTTCTTT	CSAENTEAFF
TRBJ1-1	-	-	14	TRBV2	TGTGCCAGCAGGAGAGAGTCTAGCGGCACTGAAGCTTTCTTT	CASRRESSGTEAFF
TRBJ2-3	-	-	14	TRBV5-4	TGTGCCAGCAGCTTGGCAGCAAGCACAGATACGCAGTATTTT	CASSLAASTDTQYF
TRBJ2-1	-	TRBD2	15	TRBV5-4	TGTGCCAGCAGGGTAGCGGGAGGGGATTACAATGAGCAGTTCTTC	CASRVAGGDYNEQFF
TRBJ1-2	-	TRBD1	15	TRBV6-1	TGTGCCAGCAGTGTCTACCGGGACAGAAGTTATGGCTACACCTTC	CASSVYRDRSYGYTF